The rows below give T cell receptor beta chains drawn from one sample of a study of cytomegalovirus exposure and HLA in healthy donors. TCRdb's table, derived via immunoSEQ multiplex PCR, lists solely in-frame clones and lacks some. This repertoire shows under 200,000 clones, 80% found once; its top ten account for roughly 1.3%. Sequencing used PBMCs. Receptors originate from a woman aged 50 to 60 in good health and CMV-seronegative. The CDR3 runs from the conserved cysteine through the conserved F or W. D genes are given only for firm matches. Clone size is given for some rows only: seen once, a few or many times, or a class if the clone is expanded.

size,J,V,D,DNA,CDR3
-,TRBJ1-1,TRBV5-4,TRBD1,TGTGCCAGCAGCTGGCTGGACAGGGATGGCACTGAAGCTTTCTTT,CASSWLDRDGTEAFF
medium-sized,TRBJ2-7,TRBV4-2,TRBD2,TGTGCCAGCAGCCAAGAGTCGACTAGCGGGAGCTACGAGCAGTACTTC,CASSQESTSGSYEQYF
-,TRBJ2-2,TRBV5-4,TRBD2,TGTGCCATCCAGGCGGGGGGGCGGAGCACCGGGGAGCTGTTTTTT,CAIQAGGRSTGELFF
once,TRBJ2-7,TRBV7-7,TRBD1,TGTGCTAGCAGCCCGGGGACAGGGGCCTACGAGCAGTACTTC,CASSPGTGAYEQYF
-,TRBJ1-2,TRBV6-5,-,TGTGCCAGCAGAAGATTAGAGGGCTACACCTTC,CASRRLEGYTF
-,TRBJ2-7,TRBV15,-,TGTGCCACCAGCTCTGAAGCGGCTAGCTCCTACGAGCAGTACTTC,CATSSEAASSYEQYF
-,TRBJ2-2,TRBV5-4,-,TGTGCCAGCAGCTATCAGACAGACACCGGGGAGCTGTTTTTT,CASSYQTDTGELFF
-,TRBJ1-3,TRBV9,-,TGTGCCAGCAGCCTCGACAGTTCCACTGTGGGAAACACCATATATTTT,CASSLDSSTVGNTIYF
-,TRBJ2-7,TRBV27,-,TGTGCCAGCGGTGATCCACCCACCCATGGGGGCGACTACGAGCAGTACTTC,CASGDPPTHGGDYEQYF
-,TRBJ2-1,TRBV28,TRBD1,TGTGCCAGCAGCTCTAGACAGGGGGCATATTTTGGTAATGAGCAGTTCTTC,CASSSRQGAYFGNEQFF
-,TRBJ2-5,TRBV27,TRBD2,TGTGCCAGCAGTACCCCTAGGGGTAGCGGGAGTTTCGTTGGTTATGAGACCCAGTACTTC,CASSTPRGSGSFVGYETQYF
-,TRBJ1-3,TRBV18,-,TGTGCCAGCTCACCATGGGACACCTACTCTGGAAACACCATATATTTT,CASSPWDTYSGNTIYF
-,TRBJ1-1,TRBV11-2,TRBD1,TGTGCCAGCAGCACTCGACAGGGAGCGACTGAAGCTTTCTTT,CASSTRQGATEAFF
-,TRBJ1-5,TRBV6-5,-,TGTGCCAGCAGTTACGGGCAGGGGAGCGGTCAGCCCCAGCATTTT,CASSYGQGSGQPQHF
-,TRBJ1-5,TRBV27,TRBD1,TGTGCCAGCAGCCCAAGGAGACAGGGACTCAATCAGCCCCAGCATTTT,CASSPRRQGLNQPQHF
-,TRBJ1-4,TRBV28,-,TGTGCCAGCAGTCCGCCCCTCGGTGGAAAACTGTTTTTT,CASSPPLGGKLFF
-,TRBJ1-4,TRBV28,-,TGTGCCAGCTCGCAGGGAAAACTGTTTTTT,CASSQGKLFF
few,TRBJ1-3,TRBV4-2,-,TGTGCCAGCAGCCAAGAGGGGGGATGGTCAGGAAACACCATATATTTT,CASSQEGGWSGNTIYF
-,TRBJ2-7,TRBV28,TRBD2,TGTGCCAGCAAACCCCCAGCGGGAGGGCCCAAGGCCTACGAGCAGTACTTC,CASKPPAGGPKAYEQYF
-,TRBJ1-1,TRBV2,-,TGTGCCAGCAGAGTAAGACTATTGAACACTGAAGCTTTCTTT,CASRVRLLNTEAFF
-,TRBJ1-1,TRBV2,-,TGTGCCAGCAGTGAATACGGGGGGCTGAACACTGAAGCTTTCTTT,CASSEYGGLNTEAFF
-,TRBJ2-5,TRBV18,-,TGTGCCAGCTCACCAACTGGCGGCCAAGAGACCCAGTACTTC,CASSPTGGQETQYF
-,TRBJ2-5,TRBV5-1,TRBD2,TGCGCCAGCTCCCCGGGGGGTATCCAAGAGACCCAGTACTTC,CASSPGGIQETQYF
few,TRBJ2-7,TRBV18,-,TGTGCCAGCTCACCACAGGGGCTTTTGTACGAGCAGTACTTC,CASSPQGLLYEQYF
-,TRBJ2-5,TRBV7-6,TRBD2,TGTGCCAGCAGCCTCGGGACTACTCAAGAGACCCAGTACTTC,CASSLGTTQETQYF
few,TRBJ1-4,TRBV6-1,-,TGTGCCAGCAGAAAGGGACAAGTTGAAAAACTGTTTTTT,CASRKGQVEKLFF
-,TRBJ2-6,TRBV4-1,-,TGCGCCAGCAGCCAAGAGTTGGGAGAGGCAGGAGGTTACTCTGGGGCCAACGTCCTGACTTTC,CASSQELGEAGGYSGANVLTF
-,TRBJ2-2,TRBV4-3,TRBD1,TGCGCCAGCAGCTACCCCCCAGGCGGGACAGGGGAAGGAGGCACCGGGGAGCTGTTTTTT,CASSYPPGGTGEGGTGELFF
-,TRBJ2-1,TRBV29-1,TRBD2,TGCAGCGTTGAAGGCGGGAGCAGCTCCTACAATGAGCAGTTCTTC,CSVEGGSSSYNEQFF
-,TRBJ2-7,TRBV4-1,-,TGCGCCAGCAGCCAAGAGGGCACCACCTACGAGCAGTACTTC,CASSQEGTTYEQYF
few,TRBJ2-3,TRBV4-3,-,TGCGCCAGCAGCCAGAATCTGGACACTGGGGTCACAGATACGCAGTATTTT,CASSQNLDTGVTDTQYF
once,TRBJ2-3,TRBV19,TRBD1,TGTGCCAGTAGTCCGGGACAGGGAATCACAGATACGCAGTATTTT,CASSPGQGITDTQYF
-,TRBJ1-1,TRBV14,-,TGTGCCAGCAGCCAAGCCCCCCTGGCCTGGAACACTGAAGCTTTCTTT,CASSQAPLAWNTEAFF
-,TRBJ1-1,TRBV28,TRBD1,TGTGCCAGCAGAACAGGGGGCACTGAAGCTTTCTTT,CASRTGGTEAFF
-,TRBJ2-7,TRBV27,-,TGTGCCAGCAGCCTGACAGGCCTCGCCTACGAGCAGTACTTC,CASSLTGLAYEQYF
-,TRBJ2-5,TRBV5-6,-,TGTGCCAGCAGCTTGTCAGGGGTCCAAGGGGCCCAGTACTTC,CASSLSGVQGAQYF
once,TRBJ1-2,TRBV4-3,TRBD1,TGCGCCAGCAGCCCCACAGGGGGGGCGCATGGCTACACCTTC,CASSPTGGAHGYTF
few,TRBJ1-6,TRBV27,-,TGTGCCAGCAGTAGTCGCCCATGGAGTTCCAATTCACCCCTCCACTTT,CASSSRPWSSNSPLHF
-,TRBJ2-5,TRBV7-2,-,TGTGCCAGCAGCTTAGTACGGGGACAAATACAAGAGACCCAGTACTTC,CASSLVRGQIQETQYF
-,TRBJ1-1,TRBV30,-,TGTGCCTGGAGTGTCGGAGAGGGAACTGAAGCTTTCTTT,CAWSVGEGTEAFF
-,TRBJ1-2,TRBV7-9,-,TGTGCCAGCAGCAGGACTCCTAACTATGGCTACACCTTC,CASSRTPNYGYTF
-,TRBJ2-1,TRBV7-9,-,TGTGCCAGCAGCTTAGCGGGGGGTTATGAGCAGTTCTTC,CASSLAGGYEQFF
once,TRBJ2-7,TRBV7-6,-,TGTGCCAGCAGCTTAGTAGGTGGACTCGTCTACGAGCAGTACTTC,CASSLVGGLVYEQYF
medium-sized,TRBJ2-2,TRBV28,-,TGTGCCAGCAGTTGGGACATGAACACCGGGGAGCTGTTTTTT,CASSWDMNTGELFF
-,TRBJ2-2,TRBV7-9,-,TGTGCCAGCAGCTTAGAGGGACTCCGGAAATACACCGGGGAGCTGTTTTTT,CASSLEGLRKYTGELFF
-,TRBJ2-1,TRBV10-1,TRBD2,TGCGCCAGCAGTGTGCTAGCGGACAATGAGCAGTTCTTC,CASSVLADNEQFF
-,TRBJ2-7,TRBV4-3,TRBD2,TGCGCCAGCAGCCAAGGAATGAGCGGGAGCTGGGGCGAGCAGTACTTC,CASSQGMSGSWGEQYF
-,TRBJ2-5,TRBV20-1,-,TGCAGTGCTAGGGAGGTAGAAACCCAGTACTTC,CSAREVETQYF
once,TRBJ2-5,TRBV5-1,-,TGCGCCAGCAGCTTGGCCCCCCCGGGATCCCGGGATCTAGAGACCCAGTACTTC,CASSLAPPGSRDLETQYF
-,TRBJ2-2,TRBV15,-,TGTGCCACCAGCAGAGATGAAGGGGCGATCACCGGGGAGCTGTTTTTT,CATSRDEGAITGELFF
once,TRBJ2-1,TRBV27,TRBD1,TGTGCCAGCAGTTTACTATCTCGGGACAGGGGACGGAGATATGAGCAGTTCTTC,CASSLLSRDRGRRYEQFF
-,TRBJ2-3,TRBV6-4,TRBD2,TGTGCCAGCAGTCCGGGGGGGACTAGCACAGATACGCAGTATTTT,CASSPGGTSTDTQYF
once,TRBJ1-3,TRBV7-9,-,TGTGCCAGCAGCCCCCCTTTCCGTATCGGAAACACCATATATTTT,CASSPPFRIGNTIYF
once,TRBJ1-1,TRBV7-9,-,TGTTCCAGCAGCTTTGCGGGGGGGATCCTGACTGAAGCTTTCTTT,CSSSFAGGILTEAFF
-,TRBJ2-7,TRBV28,-,TGTGCCAGCAGTTGGACAGACTACGAGCAGTACTTC,CASSWTDYEQYF
-,TRBJ2-1,TRBV4-3,TRBD2,TGCGCCAGCAGCCACCTCGGGACTATCGGCGACAATGAGCAGTTCTTC,CASSHLGTIGDNEQFF
-,TRBJ2-7,TRBV6-4,TRBD2,TGTGCCAGCAGTGACTCGATGTTTGGTAGCGGGCCAGGAACTTCTGCCCTCTACGAGCAGTACTTC,CASSDSMFGSGPGTSALYEQYF
-,TRBJ1-6,TRBV19,-,TGTGCCAGCAAGGGGGGGAATAATTCACCCCTCCACTTT,CASKGGNNSPLHF